This T cell receptor (beta chain) was sequenced in a study of blood T cell repertoires in COVID-19. Study background: COVID-19 samples collected from the United States, Italy and Spain covered acute and convalescent phases. In each case, the material was cDNA or gDNA derived from T cells, B-cell-depleted T cells, or PBMCs.

The CDR3 consists of 14 residues. V lost 4 bases and J lost 7, with 15 bases in between. Per the germline V gene, CDR1 is SGHRS and CDR2 is YFSETQ. Authors' processing steps: Nucleated cell counts were estimated from reference gene primer amplification. Libraries were prepared by immunoSEQ multiplex PCR; TCRdb keeps only in-frame clonotypes and omits some of them. V, J and clone size derive from that table, while D and trimming were established from the DNA sequence. The sample yields about 26,000 clones, 80% to 90% seen once. The genes are TRBV5-1 and TRBJ2-1, with D possibly being TRBD2 (7 bases). The material sequenced was peripheral blood. The receptor was isolated from a human donor in a cohort sampled during active COVID-19. For the CDR3, the DNA is TGCGCCAGCAGCCGGGCGGGGGCCGGTAATGAGCAGTTCTTC. This translates into CASSRAGAGNEQFF.